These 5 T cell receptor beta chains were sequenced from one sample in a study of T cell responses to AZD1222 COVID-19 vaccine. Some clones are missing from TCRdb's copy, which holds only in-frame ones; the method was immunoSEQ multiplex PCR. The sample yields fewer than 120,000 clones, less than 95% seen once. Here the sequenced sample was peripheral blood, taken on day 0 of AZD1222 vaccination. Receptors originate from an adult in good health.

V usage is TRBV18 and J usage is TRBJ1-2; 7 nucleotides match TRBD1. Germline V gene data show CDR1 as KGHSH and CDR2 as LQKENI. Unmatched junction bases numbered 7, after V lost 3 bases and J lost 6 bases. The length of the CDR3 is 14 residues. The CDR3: CASSPARGKNGYTF. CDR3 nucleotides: TGTGCCAGCTCACCGGCCAGGGGGAAGAATGGCTACACCTTC.

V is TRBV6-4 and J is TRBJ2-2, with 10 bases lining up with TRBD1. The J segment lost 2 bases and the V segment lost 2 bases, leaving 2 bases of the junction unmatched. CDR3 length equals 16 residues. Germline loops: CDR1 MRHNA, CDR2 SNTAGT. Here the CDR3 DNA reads TGTGCCAGCAGTGACGGGACAGGGGAAAACACCGGGGAGCTGTTTTTT. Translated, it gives CASSDGTGENTGELFF.

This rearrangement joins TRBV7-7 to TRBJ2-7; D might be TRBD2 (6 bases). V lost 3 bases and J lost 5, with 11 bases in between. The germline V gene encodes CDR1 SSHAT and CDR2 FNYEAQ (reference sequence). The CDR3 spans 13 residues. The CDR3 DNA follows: TGTGCCAGCAGCTTCAGCGGGCGGGACGAGCAGTACTTC. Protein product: CASSFSGRDEQYF.

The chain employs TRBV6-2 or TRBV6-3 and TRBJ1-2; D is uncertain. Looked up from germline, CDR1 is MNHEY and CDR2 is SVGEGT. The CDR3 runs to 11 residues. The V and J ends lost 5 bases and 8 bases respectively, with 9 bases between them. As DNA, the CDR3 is TGTGCCAGCAGTACCGAAGGGGGCTACACCTTC. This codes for CASSTEGGYTF.

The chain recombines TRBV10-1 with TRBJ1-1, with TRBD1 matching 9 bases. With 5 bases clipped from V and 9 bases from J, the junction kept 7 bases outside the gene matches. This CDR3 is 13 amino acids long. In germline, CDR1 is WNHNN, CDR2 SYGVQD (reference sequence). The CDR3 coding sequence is TGCGCCAGCAGTCAACCGGGACAGGGCAAAGCTTTCTTT. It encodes CASSQPGQGKAFF.